Below, 5 T cell receptor beta chains from the same sample are listed, as sequenced in a study of blood T cell repertoires in COVID-19. Data came from immunoSEQ multiplex PCR; TCRdb stores just in-frame clones and leaves some out. The sample includes roughly 150,000 clones, around four fifths of them seen just once. What was sequenced was peripheral blood. The receptors here all came from a man aged 60 to 69 who had recovered from COVID-19.

The genes are TRBV9 and TRBJ2-1; 8 bases fit TRBD2. Germline CDR1 and CDR2: SGDLS and YYNGEE. The CDR3 runs 14 residues. The trim removed 6 bases at V and 5 bases at J, leaving 7 bases unmatched. The CDR3 sequence: CASNPGGIDNEQFF. The CDR3 region has the DNA TGTGCCAGCAATCCGGGGGGGATCGACAATGAGCAGTTCTTC.

V gene TRBV19 combines with J gene TRBJ1-2; 8 nucleotides agree with TRBD1. The CDR3 contains 12 residues. Trimming cost V 8 bases and J 6 bases; bases outside gene matches: 5. CDR1 LNHDA and CDR2 SQIVND come from the germline V gene (reference sequence). CDR3 in amino acids: CASHGQGHGYTF. The CDR3 DNA sequence: TGTGCCAGTCATGGACAGGGTCATGGCTACACCTTC.

This clone appeared a single time. The chain has TRBV7-8 and TRBJ2-7; 8 nucleotides match TRBD1. Germline V lookup: CDR1 SGHVS, CDR2 FQNEAQ. CDR3 length equals 14 residues. Losses at the gene ends were 3 bases for V and 3 bases for J; bases not matched to a gene: 4. CDR3 amino acids: CASSFRTGIYEQYF. The CDR3 DNA follows: TGTGCCAGCAGCTTCCGGACAGGGATCTACGAGCAGTACTTC. The full variable domain, with the rest looked up from reference TRBV7-8 and TRBJ2-7, is GAGVSQSPRYKVAKRGQDVALRCDPISGHVSLFWYQQALGQGPEFLTYFQNEAQLDKSGLPSDRFFAERPEGSVSTLKIQRTQQEDSAVYLCASSFRTGIYEQYFGPGTRLTVT.

V gene TRBV6-6 combines with J gene TRBJ1-1; 7 bases agree with TRBD1. Germline CDR1 is MNHNY and CDR2 is SVGAGI (reference sequence). Trimming cost V 5 bases and J 6 bases; bases outside gene matches: 9. The CDR3 has 14 amino acids. CDR3 nucleotide sequence: TGTGCCAGCAGTCTTAGACAGGGAAGCCCTGAAGCTTTCTTT. Amino acid sequence: CASSLRQGSPEAFF.

The J gene is TRBJ2-6, the V gene TRBV27; D might be TRBD1 (6 bases). The V gene lost 1 base and the J gene lost 0 bases, with 19 bases spanning the gap. From germline, CDR1 is MNHEY and CDR2 SMNVEV (reference sequence). This CDR3 has 20 amino acids. CDR3 residues: CASSLWVPGAALSGANVLTF. The DNA of the CDR3 is TGTGCCAGCAGTTTATGGGTCCCAGGGGCTGCCCTCTCTGGGGCCAACGTCCTGACTTTC.